These 15 T cell receptor beta chains were sequenced from one sample in a study of blood T cell repertoires in COVID-19. TCRdb keeps only in-frame clones here, not all; method: immunoSEQ multiplex PCR. The repertoire holds around 340,000 clones, with just over 85% as singletons. The specimen sequenced was PBMCs or T cells enriched from blood (not recorded which). These receptor sequences come from a woman aged 40-49 years with acute COVID-19.

The chain joins TRBV7-9 to TRBJ1-6; the D is unclear. Trimming left V 11 bases short and J 8 bases short, with 7 bases between. The CDR3 is made up of 10 amino acids. CDR1 is SEHNR, CDR2 FQNEAQ, per germline (reference sequence). The CDR3 spells CAGSDSPLHF. CDR3 sequence (DNA): TGTGCCGGCTCCGATTCACCCCTCCACTTT.

This clone was observed a handful of times. This sequence joins TRBV28 and TRBJ1-5; 7 bases map to TRBD1. The trim removed 4 bases at V and 0 bases at J, leaving 3 bases unmatched. CDR1 is MDHEN and CDR2 is SYDVKM in the germline V gene. This CDR3 contains 15 residues. This CDR3 is CASSWGTDSNQPQHF. The CDR3 region has the DNA TGTGCCAGCAGTTGGGGGACAGATAGCAATCAGCCCCAGCATTTT.

Concerning this clone: Other nucleotide sequences in the sample specify the same CDR3. The chain employs TRBV5-4 and TRBJ2-5, with TRBD2 matching over 12 bases. Germline trimming cut 0 bases from V and 2 bases from J; bases unmatched to any gene: 2. CDR1 is SGHNT and CDR2 is YYREEE in the germline V gene (reference sequence). This CDR3 is 16 amino acids long. The CDR3 reads CASSLGLAGGQETQYF. CDR3 coding DNA: TGTGCCAGCAGCTTGGGGCTAGCGGGAGGGCAAGAGACCCAGTACTTC.

The rearrangement uses TRBV6-2 or TRBV6-3 and TRBJ2-7, with 9 nucleotides matching TRBD2. Germline trimming cut 6 bases from V and 3 bases from J; bases unmatched to any gene: 9. Germline CDR1 is MNHEY and CDR2 is SVGEGT. The CDR3 runs to 15 residues. The CDR3, as DNA: TGTGCCAGCAGCACCGAGCGGGGGGCCAACTACGAGCAGTACTTC. Translation: CASSTERGANYEQYF.

The rearrangement links TRBV11-2 to TRBJ1-6, with D possibly TRBD1 on 5 matching bases. With 0 bases removed from V and 9 bases from J, the gap between germline ends came to 12 bases. CDR3 size: 15 residues. The germline gives CDR1 SGHAT, CDR2 FQNNGV. The CDR3 loop is CASSLDRTGGSPLHF. The DNA of the CDR3 is TGTGCCAGCAGCTTAGACAGGACCGGGGGTTCACCCCTCCACTTT.

The CDR3 nucleotides are TGTGCCAGCAGCTTAGTTGGGGGCAATGGCTCACCCCTCCACTTT. This gives the protein CASSLVGGNGSPLHF. V and J are TRBV7-2 and TRBJ1-6, with D possibly being TRBD1 (6 bases). The CDR3 consists of 15 residues. V was pared by 1 base and J by 10 bases, with 14 bases between. The V gene's germline CDR1 is SGHTA and CDR2 FQGNSA. The entire variable domain, with the rest obtained from reference TRBV7-2 and TRBJ1-6, is as follows: GAGVSQSPSNKVTEKGKDVELRCDPISGHTALYWYRQSLGQGLEFLIYFQGNSAPDKSGLPSDRFSAERTGGSVSTLTIQRTQQEDSAVYLCASSLVGGNGSPLHFGNGTRLTVT.

This chain joins TRBV4-3 and TRBJ2-5; 7 bases fit TRBD2. The CDR3 sequence is 15 residues long. Unmatched junction bases numbered 10, after V lost 4 bases and J lost 5 bases. Germline V gives CDR1 LGHNA, CDR2 YSLEER. CDR3 in amino acids: CASSPTSGTGETQYF. The CDR3 DNA sequence: TGCGCCAGCAGCCCAACGAGCGGGACTGGGGAGACCCAGTACTTC.

The gene calls are TRBV7-2 and TRBJ1-1, with 7 bases identical to TRBD1. Germline lookup yields CDR1 SGHTA and CDR2 FQGNSA. The CDR3 has 15 residues. The J segment lost 2 bases and the V segment lost 5 bases, leaving 8 bases of the junction unmatched. The CDR3 protein is CASSPRQGPNTEAFF. Written as DNA, the CDR3 is TGTGCCAGCAGCCCTAGACAGGGACCCAACACTGAAGCTTTCTTT.

The CDR3 sequence: CASSEGWRATEAFF. The CDR3 region has the DNA TGTGCCAGCAGTGAAGGTTGGAGGGCCACTGAAGCTTTCTTT. This chain uses TRBV2 with TRBJ1-1; D gene ambiguous. Germline CDR1 SNHLY, CDR2 FYNNEI. Trimming shortened V by 1 base and J by 4 bases, and 10 bases separated the two germline ends. The CDR3 is 14 residues long.

This chain joins TRBV19 and TRBJ1-1; D is ambiguous. The CDR3 totals 11 residues. Trimming pared 3 bases from V and 8 bases from J, leaving 7 bases between. The V gene's germline CDR1 is LNHDA and CDR2 SQIVND (reference sequence). The chain's CDR3 is CASSIRAEAFF. As DNA, the CDR3 is TGTGCCAGTAGTATCCGAGCCGAAGCTTTCTTT.

The chain carries TRBV11-3 and TRBJ1-2, with 7 bases that match TRBD1. CDR3 length: 15 amino acids. V gave up 3 bases and J gave up 1 base; unmatched junction bases: 5. CDR1 and CDR2 (germline): SGHNT, YENEEA. For the CDR3, the DNA is TGTGCCAGCAGCTTTTTAGGGGGCGTTAACTATGGCTACACCTTC. Its protein product is CASSFLGGVNYGYTF.

The rearrangement joins TRBV5-6 to TRBJ2-7; no clear D. The V end lost 5 bases, the J end lost 5 bases, and 11 bases lay between the germline ends. The CDR3 is 12 residues long. In germline, CDR1 is SGHDT, CDR2 YYEEEE. CDR3 protein: CASSFGSDEQYF. The CDR3, as DNA: TGTGCCAGCAGTTTTGGCTCAGACGAGCAGTACTTC.

The V call is TRBV6-5, the J call TRBJ1-4; unclear D gene. The CDR3 runs 15 residues. Germline V gene sequence: CDR1 MNHEY, CDR2 SVGAGI. Trimming took 7 bases from V and 7 from J, leaving 19 bases between them. The CDR3 DNA is TGTGCCAGCACCTACCGGCGTTCCGGCGGTGAAAAACTGTTTTTT. Encoded protein: CASTYRRSGGEKLFF.

V is TRBV28 and J is TRBJ2-7; 8 positions match TRBD2. The CDR3 sequence is 15 residues long. J gave up 0 bases and V 8 bases, and 9 bases lay outside the gene matches. Germline V lookup: CDR1 MDHEN, CDR2 SYDVKM. For the CDR3, the DNA is TGTGCCAGCGAACCGGGGGGGAGCCCCTCCTACGAGCAGTACTTC. Protein: CASEPGGSPSYEQYF.

About this clone itself: Other DNA sequences in the sample encode the same CDR3. This rearrangement joins TRBV9 to TRBJ1-4; 9 nucleotides line up with TRBD1. Germline trimming cut 0 bases from V and 5 bases from J; bases unmatched to any gene: 5. This CDR3 contains 16 residues. Germline assignment: CDR1 SGDLS and CDR2 YYNGEE. The CDR3 sequence is CASSVAPGQGNEKLFF. For the CDR3, the DNA is TGTGCCAGCAGCGTAGCCCCCGGACAGGGGAATGAAAAACTGTTTTTT.